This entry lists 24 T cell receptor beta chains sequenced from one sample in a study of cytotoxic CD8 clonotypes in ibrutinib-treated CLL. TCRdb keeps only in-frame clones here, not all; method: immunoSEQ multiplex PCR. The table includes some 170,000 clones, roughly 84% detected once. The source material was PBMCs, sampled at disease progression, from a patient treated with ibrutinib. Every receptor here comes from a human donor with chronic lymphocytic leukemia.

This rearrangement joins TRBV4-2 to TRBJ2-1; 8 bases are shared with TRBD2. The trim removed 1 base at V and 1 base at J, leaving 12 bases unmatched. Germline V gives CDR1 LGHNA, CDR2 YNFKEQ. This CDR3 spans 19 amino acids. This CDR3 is CASSQALAGVPRSYNEQFF. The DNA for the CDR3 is TGTGCCAGCAGCCAAGCTCTAGCGGGTGTACCTCGTTCCTACAATGAGCAGTTCTTC.

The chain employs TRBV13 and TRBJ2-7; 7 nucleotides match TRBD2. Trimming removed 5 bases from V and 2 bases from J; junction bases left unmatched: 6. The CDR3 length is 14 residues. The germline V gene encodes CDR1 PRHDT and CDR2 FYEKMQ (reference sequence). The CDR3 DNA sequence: TGTGCCAGCAGCCCAGGGAGGGTAACCTACGAGCAGTACTTC. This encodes CASSPGRVTYEQYF.

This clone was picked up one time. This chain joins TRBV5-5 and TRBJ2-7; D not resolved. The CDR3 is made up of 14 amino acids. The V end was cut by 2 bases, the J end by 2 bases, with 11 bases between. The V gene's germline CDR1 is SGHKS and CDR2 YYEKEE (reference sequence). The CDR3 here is CASSLPPITYEQYF. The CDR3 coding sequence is TGTGCCAGCAGCTTACCCCCAATTACCTACGAGCAGTACTTC.

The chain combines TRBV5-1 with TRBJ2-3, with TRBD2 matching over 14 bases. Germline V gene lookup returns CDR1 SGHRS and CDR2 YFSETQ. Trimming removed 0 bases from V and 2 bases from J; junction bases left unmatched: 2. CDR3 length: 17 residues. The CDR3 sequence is CASSLGLAGGVTDTQYF. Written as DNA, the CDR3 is TGCGCCAGCAGCTTGGGACTAGCGGGAGGGGTCACAGATACGCAGTATTTT. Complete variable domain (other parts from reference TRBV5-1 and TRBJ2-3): KAGVTQTPRYLIKTRGQQVTLSCSPISGHRSVSWYQQTPGQGLQFLFEYFSETQRNKGNFPGRFSGRQFSNSRSEMNVSTLELGDSALYLCASSLGLAGGVTDTQYFGPGTRLTVL.

CDR3: CASSLDNRAAALEAFF. CDR3 bases: TGCGCCAGCAGCTTGGACAACAGGGCGGCCGCTTTAGAAGCTTTCTTT. V is TRBV5-1 and J is TRBJ1-1; D is perhaps TRBD1 (6 bases). Germline lookup yields CDR1 SGHRS and CDR2 YFSETQ. V was shortened by 0 bases and J by 8 bases, with 20 bases between the two germline ends. This CDR3 comprises 16 residues.

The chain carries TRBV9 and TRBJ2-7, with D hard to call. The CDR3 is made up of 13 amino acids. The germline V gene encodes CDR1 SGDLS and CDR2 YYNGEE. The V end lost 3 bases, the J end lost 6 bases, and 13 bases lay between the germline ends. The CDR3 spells CASSELGLSEQYF. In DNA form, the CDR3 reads TGTGCCAGCAGCGAATTGGGCCTTAGCGAGCAGTACTTC.

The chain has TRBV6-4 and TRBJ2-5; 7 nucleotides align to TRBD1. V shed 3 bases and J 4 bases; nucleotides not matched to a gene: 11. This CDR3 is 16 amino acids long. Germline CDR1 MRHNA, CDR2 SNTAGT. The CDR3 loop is CASSEVQLGGGETQYF. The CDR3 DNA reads TGTGCCAGCAGTGAAGTACAGTTAGGGGGCGGAGAGACCCAGTACTTC.

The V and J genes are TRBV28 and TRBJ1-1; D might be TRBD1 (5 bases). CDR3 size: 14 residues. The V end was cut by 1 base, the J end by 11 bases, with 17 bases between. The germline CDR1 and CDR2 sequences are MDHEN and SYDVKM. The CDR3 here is CASSLSEVGGKAFF. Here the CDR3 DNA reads TGTGCCAGCAGTTTATCGGAGGTGGGGGGGAAGGCTTTCTTT.

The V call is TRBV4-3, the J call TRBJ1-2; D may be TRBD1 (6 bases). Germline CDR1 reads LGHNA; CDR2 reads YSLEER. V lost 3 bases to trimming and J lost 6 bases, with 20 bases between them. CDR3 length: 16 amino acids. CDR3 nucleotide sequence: TGCGCCAGCAGCCACCCCATACAGGGATTTGATGATGGCTACACCTTC. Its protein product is CASSHPIQGFDDGYTF.

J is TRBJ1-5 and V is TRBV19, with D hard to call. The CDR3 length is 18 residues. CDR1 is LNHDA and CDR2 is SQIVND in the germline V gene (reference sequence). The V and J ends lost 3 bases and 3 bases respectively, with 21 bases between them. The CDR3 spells CASSILRGRLFDNQPQHF. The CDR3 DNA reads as TGTGCCAGTAGTATCCTCCGAGGGCGCCTCTTTGACAATCAGCCCCAGCATTTT.

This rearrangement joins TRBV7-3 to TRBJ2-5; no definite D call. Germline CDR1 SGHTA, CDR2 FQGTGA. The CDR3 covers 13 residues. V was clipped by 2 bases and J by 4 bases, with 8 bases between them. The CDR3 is CASSLRPRETQYF. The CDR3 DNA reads TGTGCCAGCAGCTTACGCCCTCGAGAGACCCAGTACTTC. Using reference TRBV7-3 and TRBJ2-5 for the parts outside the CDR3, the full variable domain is GAGVSQTPSNKVTEKGKYVELRCDPISGHTALYWYRQSLGQGPEFLIYFQGTGAADDSGLPNDRFFAVRPEGSVSTLKIQRTERGDSAVYLCASSLRPRETQYFGPGTRLLVL.

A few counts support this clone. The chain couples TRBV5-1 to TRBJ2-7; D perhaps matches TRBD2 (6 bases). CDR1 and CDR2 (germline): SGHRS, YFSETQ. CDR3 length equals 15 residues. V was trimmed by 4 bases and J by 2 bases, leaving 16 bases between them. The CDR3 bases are TGCGCCAGCAGCATACCTGGACTATCAACCTACGAGCAGTACTTC. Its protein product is CASSIPGLSTYEQYF.

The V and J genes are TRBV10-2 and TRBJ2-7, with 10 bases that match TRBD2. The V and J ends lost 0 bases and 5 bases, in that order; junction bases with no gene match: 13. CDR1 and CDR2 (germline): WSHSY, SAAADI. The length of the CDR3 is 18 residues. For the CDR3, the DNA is TGCGCCAGCAGTGAGTCACGGCTAGCGGGGGACCAGGGACACGAGCAGTACTTC. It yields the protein CASSESRLAGDQGHEQYF.

The CDR3 nucleotides read TGTGCCAGCAGTTTTGAGGGGTCTAGCGGGAGGGCCTTATACGAGCAGTACTTC. Protein product: CASSFEGSSGRALYEQYF. The gene calls are TRBV27 and TRBJ2-7; 12 bases align to TRBD2. This CDR3 is built from 18 residues. Per germline, CDR1 MNHEY and CDR2 SMNVEV (reference sequence). Trimming removed 3 bases from V and 4 bases from J; junction bases left unmatched: 13.

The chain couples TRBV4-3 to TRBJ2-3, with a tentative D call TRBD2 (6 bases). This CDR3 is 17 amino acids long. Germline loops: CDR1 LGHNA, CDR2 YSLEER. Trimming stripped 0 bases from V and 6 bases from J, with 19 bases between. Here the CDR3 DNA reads TGCGCCAGCAGCCAAGATCATGCGACTAGTTTTTGGGATACGCAGTATTTT. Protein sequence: CASSQDHATSFWDTQYF.

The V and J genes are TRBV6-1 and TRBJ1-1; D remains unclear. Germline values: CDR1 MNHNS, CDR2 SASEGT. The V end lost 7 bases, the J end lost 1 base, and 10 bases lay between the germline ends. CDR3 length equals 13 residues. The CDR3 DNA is TGTGCCAGCATTCGTCGTAGGAACACTGAAGCTTTCTTT. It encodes CASIRRRNTEAFF.

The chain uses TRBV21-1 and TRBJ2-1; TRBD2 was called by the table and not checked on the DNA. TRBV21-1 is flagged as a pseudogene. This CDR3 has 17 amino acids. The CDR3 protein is CASSKGDRTRSINEQFF. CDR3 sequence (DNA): TGTGCCAGCAGCAAAGGGGATCGGACTAGAAGTATCAATGAGCAGTTCTTC.

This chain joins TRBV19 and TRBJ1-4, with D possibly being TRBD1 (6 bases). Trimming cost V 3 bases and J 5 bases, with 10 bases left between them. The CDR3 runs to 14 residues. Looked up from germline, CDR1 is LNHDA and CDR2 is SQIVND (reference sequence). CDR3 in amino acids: CASSMVQGNEKLFF. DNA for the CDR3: TGTGCCAGTAGTATGGTACAGGGAAATGAAAAACTGTTTTTT.

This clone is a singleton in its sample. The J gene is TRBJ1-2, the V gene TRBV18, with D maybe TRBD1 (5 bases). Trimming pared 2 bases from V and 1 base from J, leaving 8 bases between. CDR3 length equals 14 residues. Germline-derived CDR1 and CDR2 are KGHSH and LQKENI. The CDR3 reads CASSPTGSNYGYTF. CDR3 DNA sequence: TGTGCCAGCTCACCAACAGGAAGTAACTATGGCTACACCTTC.

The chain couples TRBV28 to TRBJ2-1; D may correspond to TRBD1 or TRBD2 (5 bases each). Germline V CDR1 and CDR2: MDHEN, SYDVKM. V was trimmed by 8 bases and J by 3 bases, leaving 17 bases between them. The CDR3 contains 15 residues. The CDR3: CASHGAEVVYNEQFF. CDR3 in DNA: TGTGCCAGCCATGGGGCGGAGGTAGTCTACAATGAGCAGTTCTTC.

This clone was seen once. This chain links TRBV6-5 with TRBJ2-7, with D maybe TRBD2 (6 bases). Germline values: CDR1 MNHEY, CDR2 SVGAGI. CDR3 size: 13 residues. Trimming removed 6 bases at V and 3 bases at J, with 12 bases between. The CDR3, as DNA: TGTGCCAGCAGCCGGACGGAGGGCTACGAGCAGTACTTC. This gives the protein CASSRTEGYEQYF.

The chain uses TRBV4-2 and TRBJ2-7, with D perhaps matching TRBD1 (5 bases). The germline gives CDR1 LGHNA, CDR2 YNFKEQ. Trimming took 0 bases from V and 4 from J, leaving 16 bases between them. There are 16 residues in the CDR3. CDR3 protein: CASSQDSAGPLYEQYF. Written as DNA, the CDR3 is TGTGCCAGCAGCCAAGACTCGGCAGGGCCCCTTTACGAGCAGTACTTC.

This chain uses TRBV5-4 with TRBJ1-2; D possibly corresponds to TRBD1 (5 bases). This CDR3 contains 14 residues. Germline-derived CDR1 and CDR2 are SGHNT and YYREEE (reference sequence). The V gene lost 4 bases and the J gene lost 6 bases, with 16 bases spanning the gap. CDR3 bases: TGTGCCAGCAGCCCCCTTGGGGGGGGTGATGGCTACACCTTC. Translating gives CASSPLGGGDGYTF.

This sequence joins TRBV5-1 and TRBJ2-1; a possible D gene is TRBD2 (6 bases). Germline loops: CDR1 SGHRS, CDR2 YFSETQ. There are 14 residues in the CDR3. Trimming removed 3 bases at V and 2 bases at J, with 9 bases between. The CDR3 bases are TGCGCCAGCAGCTATGGGGGGACCTACAATGAGCAGTTCTTC. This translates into CASSYGGTYNEQFF.